This TCR beta chain was documented in a study of cytomegalovirus exposure and HLA in healthy donors. The study, taken as a whole, reports: Analyzed later, most CMV-associated TCR beta chains appeared HLA-restricted.

Primers included in the PCR were 60 Vbeta and 13 Jbeta primers. The method was immunoSEQ multiplex PCR; TCRdb's version includes in-frame clones alone and lacks a portion of them. The sample contains roughly 140,000 clones, roughly 78% of which appear only once. CDR3 length: 14 amino acids. V lost 5 bases and J lost 1, with 11 bases in between. Germline CDR1 and CDR2: LNHDA and SQIVND (reference sequence). This clone was seen just once. What it recognizes is unknown. Sample: PBMCs. The clonotype was recovered from a man aged 30-40 years in good health and CMV-seronegative. The chain carries TRBV19 and TRBJ1-1; D not certain. CDR3 protein: CASSFGRQNTEAFF. CDR3 coding DNA: TGTGCCAGTAGTTTTGGCAGACAGAACACTGAAGCTTTCTTT. Together with reference TRBV19 and TRBJ1-1, the CDR3 gives the full variable domain: DGGITQSPKYLFRKEGQNVTLSCEQNLNHDAMYWYRQDPGQGLRLIYYSQIVNDFQKGDIAEGYSVSREKKESFPLTVTSAQKNPTAFYLCASSFGRQNTEAFFGQGTRLTVV.